This TCR beta chain stems from a study of blood T cell repertoires in COVID-19. Study-wide context: Samples taken during acute and convalescent COVID-19 were collected in the United States, Italy and Spain. The analysed material was cDNA or gDNA that came from T cells, B-cell-depleted T cells, or PBMCs.

Original methodology: By means of reference gene primer amplification, nucleated cell counts were estimated. The data were produced by immunoSEQ multiplex PCR, yet TCRdb's version contains in-frame clones alone and is incomplete. The D gene and trimming were derived from the DNA, and the V and J assignments and clone size from that table. The table shows 15,000 or so clones, with 70% to 90% occurring only once. The CDR3 spans 16 residues. Trimming removed 4 bases from V and 0 bases from J, with 13 bases in between. Germline CDR1 LNHDA, CDR2 SQIVND (reference sequence). This chain connects TRBV19 to TRBJ1-5, with D possibly being TRBD1 (6 bases). This receptor was obtained from a human donor in a cohort sampled during active COVID-19. The specimen sequenced was peripheral blood. CDR3 DNA: TGTGCCAGTAGTAGGTCAGGGGCGAATAGCAATCAGCCCCAGCATTTT. This encodes CASSRSGANSNQPQHF.